This T cell receptor beta chain comes out of a study of blood T cells in healthy people across ages. Using a J-beta primer mix together with a sample-barcoded 5' primer, a second PCR was run for about 6 to 12 cycles. TCRdb reprocessed the 5' RACE reads with MiXCR, giving one entry per CDR3 protein. The profile covers about 630,000 distinct CDR3 sequences, with 20% to 25% appearing a single time and 3.5% to 4% taken by the ten largest. This clonotype was detected ten times or more. The antigen is unknown. Study-wide findings and caveats: In older individuals, TCR beta diversity per million T cells was lower, falling roughly linearly with age. PBMCs that were unsorted prevented a conclusive naive versus antigen-experienced comparison.

It was roughly 10 milliliters of peripheral blood that were drawn from each donor. A minimum of 6 micrograms of total RNA was extracted per sample. This TCR was sampled from a man in his 70s in good health. Sample: blood.

Written as DNA, the CDR3 is TGTGCCAGCAGTTTGGGACAGGGTTTGGGGGAGCTGTTTTTT. Protein sequence: CASSLGQGLGELFF. V and J are TRBV12-3 or TRBV12-4 and TRBJ2-2, with 9 bases aligning to TRBD1. The CDR3 covers 14 residues. V lost 3 bases, J lost 8 bases, and 4 bases stayed unmatched.